This T cell receptor (beta chain) came from a study of T cell responses to AZD1222 COVID-19 vaccine. Points from the study as a whole: With two AZD1222 doses given, Spike-specific TCR breadth and depth both rose. Females outnumbered males among donors, who were mostly white British; clonal diversity was possibly underestimated. Variant regions that are unmutated are reportedly the target of nearly half of spike-specific TCRs.

Libraries were prepared by immunoSEQ multiplex PCR; TCRdb keeps only in-frame clonotypes and omits some of them. The sample comprises tens of thousands of clones, around 87% of which are singletons, and 9.5% to 13% rests with the top ten. The junction had 2 bases not matched to a gene; V was cut back by 0 bases and J by 6 bases. The CDR3 totals 15 residues. Germline V gene data show CDR1 as SGHDT and CDR2 as YYEEEE. This clone was found once. Its cognate antigen is unknown. The chain links TRBV5-6 to TRBJ1-4, with 10 bases that match TRBD1. This sequence originates from an adult who received the AZD1222 COVID-19 vaccine. The sample consisted of peripheral blood, taken 28 days after the second AZD1222 dose. The CDR3 here is CASSLVGTGDEKLFF. CDR3 DNA sequence: TGTGCCAGCAGCTTGGTCGGGACAGGGGATGAAAAACTGTTTTTT.